The 20 T cell receptor beta chains below were found in one sample sequenced in a study of blood T cell repertoires in COVID-19. The assay was immunoSEQ multiplex PCR, and TCRdb's table has in-frame clones only and misses some. The sample includes some 90,000 clones, 75% to 90% of them seen just once. Sequenced material: peripheral blood. The receptors were gathered from a woman of 80 years or more with active COVID-19.

This clone was seen only once. The V and J genes are TRBV5-6 and TRBJ2-5, with D possibly being TRBD2 (6 bases). The CDR3 runs to 16 residues. Germline V gives CDR1 SGHDT, CDR2 YYEEEE. The germline V and J ends were trimmed by 4 bases and 0 bases, with 16 bases remaining between them. CDR3 region: CASSLFGGKDQETQYF. The CDR3 DNA sequence: TGTGCCAGCAGCCTTTTCGGGGGTAAGGACCAAGAGACCCAGTACTTC.

The rearrangement links TRBV14 to TRBJ2-5; TRBD2 matches 7 bases. CDR3 size: 16 residues. V trimming: 0 bases; J trimming: 4 bases; junction bases outside the gene matches: 8. Germline loops: CDR1 SGHDN, CDR2 FVKESK. DNA of the CDR3: TGTGCCAGCAGCCAAGATATCAGGGAGGGAGGAGAGACCCAGTACTTC. Translating gives CASSQDIREGGETQYF. Complete variable domain (other parts from reference TRBV14 and TRBJ2-5): EAGVTQFPSHSVIEKGQTVTLRCDPISGHDNLYWYRRVMGKEIKFLLHFVKESKQDESGMPNNRFLAERTGGTYSTLKVQPAELEDSGVYFCASSQDIREGGETQYFGPGTRLLVL.

This CDR3 is CATSGGLAGVIDTQYF. As DNA, the CDR3 is TGTGCCACCAGTGGCGGGCTAGCGGGAGTCATAGATACGCAGTATTTT. V is TRBV24-1 and J is TRBJ2-3; 10 bases line up with TRBD2. The V and J ends lost 5 bases and 5 bases, in that order; junction bases with no gene match: 9. The germline gives CDR1 KGHDR, CDR2 SFDVKD. CDR3 length equals 16 residues.

The chain carries TRBV1 and TRBJ2-3; the D call in the table, TRBD2, was not verified against the DNA. TRBV1 is described as a pseudogene. CDR3 size: 13 residues. In DNA, the CDR3 is TGCACCAGCAGCCTGGACGGGATGGATACGCAGTATTTT. Translation gives CTSSLDGMDTQYF.

The CDR3 coding sequence is TGTGCCAGCAGCCTCGCGTCGGTAAACAGGAACTCGGCTTTCTTT. The encoded protein is CASSLASVNRNSAFF. This rearrangement joins TRBV11-2 to TRBJ1-1, with D perhaps TRBD1 (5 bases). Germline loops: CDR1 SGHAT, CDR2 FQNNGV. The CDR3 totals 15 residues. The germline V and J ends were trimmed by 5 bases and 11 bases, with 24 bases remaining between them. Variable domain in full (rest from reference TRBV11-2 and TRBJ1-1): EAGVAQSPRYKIIEKRQSVAFWCNPISGHATLYWYQQILGQGPKLLIQFQNNGVVDDSQLPKDRFSAERLKGVDSTLKIQPAKLEDSAVYLCASSLASVNRNSAFFGQGTRLTVV.

This sequence joins TRBV19 and TRBJ1-1, with D possibly TRBD1 on 6 matching bases. The V gene's germline CDR1 is LNHDA and CDR2 SQIVND (reference sequence). The CDR3 is made up of 14 amino acids. V lost 7 bases and J 1 base, leaving 13 bases between the germline ends. The DNA of the CDR3 is TGTGCCAGTAACCCAACAGGGAAGAACACTGAAGCTTTCTTT. It specifies CASNPTGKNTEAFF.

This clone was recorded a few times. The chain has TRBV21-1 and TRBJ2-1; TRBD2, the D gene given by the table, was not confirmed from the DNA. TRBV21-1 is described as a pseudogene. The CDR3 length is 19 residues. The CDR3: CASIKTGRTSGRSYNEQFF. CDR3 sequence (DNA): TGTGCCAGCATTAAGACGGGTAGGACTAGCGGGAGGTCCTACAATGAGCAGTTCTTC.

CDR3 DNA: TGCGCCAGCAGCTTGGGTGGGGGCAGGGTCAATCGGCAGTCCTCTGAAGCTTTCTTT. As protein: CASSLGGGRVNRQSSEAFF. The gene calls are TRBV5-1 and TRBJ1-1; D is possibly TRBD1 (6 bases). The V end was cut by 0 bases, the J end by 6 bases, with 27 bases between. The germline gives CDR1 SGHRS, CDR2 YFSETQ. The CDR3 runs 19 residues.

The chain employs TRBV7-8 and TRBJ1-6, with 11 bases fitting TRBD1. The CDR3 loop spans 16 amino acids. The ends lost 5 bases at V and 6 bases at J; junction bases unmatched: 6. Germline V gene sequence: CDR1 SGHVS, CDR2 FQNEAQ. The CDR3 here is CASSERTGGLNSPLHF. The DNA of the CDR3 is TGTGCCAGCAGCGAAAGGACAGGGGGCCTTAATTCACCCCTCCACTTT.

The chain recombines TRBV30 with TRBJ1-5; 11 bases are a match to TRBD1. Germline V gene sequence: CDR1 GTSNPN, CDR2 SVGIG (reference sequence). V dropped 3 bases and J dropped 6; count of bases not matched to a gene: 4. The CDR3 spans 14 residues. The CDR3 loop is CAWSRDRGGQPQHF. The CDR3 DNA reads TGTGCCTGGAGCCGGGACAGGGGGGGTCAGCCCCAGCATTTT.

V gene TRBV7-9 combines with J gene TRBJ1-5, with 9 bases that match TRBD1. Germline CDR1 SEHNR, CDR2 FQNEAQ (reference sequence). This CDR3 comprises 12 residues. V shed 10 bases, J shed 4 bases, and the junction held 2 bases outside the gene matches. The CDR3 nucleotides are TGTGCCACCGGACAGGGGAATCAGCCCCAGCATTTT. Protein product: CATGQGNQPQHF.

In regard to this clone: Other nucleotide sequences in the sample specify the same CDR3. The chain employs TRBV27 and TRBJ2-5; D perhaps matches TRBD1 (5 bases). V was shortened by 3 bases and J by 5 bases, with 10 bases between the two germline ends. CDR1 and CDR2 from the germline V gene are MNHEY and SMNVEV (reference sequence). The CDR3 has 13 amino acids. The CDR3 coding sequence is TGTGCCAGCAGTTTGACAGTGGAGGAGACCCAGTACTTC. Translated, it gives CASSLTVEETQYF.

This clone was seen just once. The rearrangement joins TRBV5-5 to TRBJ2-7; D is undetermined. V lost 1 base to trimming and J lost 0 bases, with 5 bases between them. The CDR3 spans 13 residues. Germline lookup yields CDR1 SGHKS and CDR2 YYEKEE (reference sequence). The CDR3 DNA reads as TGTGCCAGCAGCTTGTACAACTCCTACGAGCAGTACTTC. As protein: CASSLYNSYEQYF.

The V call is TRBV19, the J call TRBJ2-6, with a tentative D call TRBD2 (5 bases). V lost 8 bases and J 0 bases, leaving 11 bases between the germline ends. CDR1 LNHDA and CDR2 SQIVND come from the germline V gene (reference sequence). This CDR3 has 15 residues. The CDR3 DNA reads as TGTGCCAGTCAGGAGGCGAGCTCTGGGGCCAACGTCCTGACTTTC. It translates to CASQEASSGANVLTF. The full variable domain, its missing parts supplied by reference TRBV19 and TRBJ2-6, is DGGITQSPKYLFRKEGQNVTLSCEQNLNHDAMYWYRQDPGQGLRLIYYSQIVNDFQKGDIAEGYSVSREKKESFPLTVTSAQKNPTAFYLCASQEASSGANVLTFGAGSRLTVL.

The gene calls are TRBV2 and TRBJ2-1; D is unresolved. This CDR3 has 15 amino acids. Trimming removed 2 bases at V and 9 bases at J, with 17 bases between. Germline V lookup: CDR1 SNHLY, CDR2 FYNNEI. CDR3 sequence: CASSELVQAFGEQFF. CDR3 sequence (DNA): TGTGCCAGCAGTGAATTAGTGCAGGCTTTCGGTGAGCAGTTCTTC.

The CDR3 here is CASSQDSMNTEAFF. The DNA for the CDR3 is TGTGCCAGCAGCCAGGACAGTATGAACACTGAAGCTTTCTTT. This chain joins TRBV4-2 and TRBJ1-1, with D maybe TRBD1 (6 bases). This CDR3 is 14 amino acids long. Germline V gene sequence: CDR1 LGHNA, CDR2 YNFKEQ. Trimming pared 3 bases from V and 0 bases from J, leaving 8 bases between.

The chain couples TRBV7-2 to TRBJ2-7; 9 bases match TRBD2. Looked up from germline, CDR1 is SGHTA and CDR2 is FQGNSA. The CDR3 runs to 14 residues. Losses at the gene ends were 6 bases for V and 3 bases for J; bases not matched to a gene: 6. The DNA for the CDR3 is TGTGCCAGCAGAGATTTTAGCGGGAGCTACGAGCAGTACTTC. Its translation: CASRDFSGSYEQYF.

V gene TRBV5-6 combines with J gene TRBJ1-2; a possible D gene is TRBD1 (6 bases). Trimming removed 0 bases at V and 9 bases at J, with 12 bases between. The CDR3 is 13 residues long. The germline CDR1 and CDR2 sequences are SGHDT and YYEEEE. In DNA, the CDR3 is TGTGCCAGCAGCTTGGTGGTGGGGGCGAGCTACACCTTC. Translating gives CASSLVVGASYTF.

This clone was seen just once. The chain links TRBV6-2 or TRBV6-3 to TRBJ2-5; D gene uncertain. Germline CDR1 and CDR2: MNHEY and SVGEGT. The V gene lost 2 bases and the J gene lost 4 bases, with 8 bases spanning the gap. The CDR3 loop spans 13 amino acids. CDR3 sequence reads: CASSYPGPETQYF. CDR3 DNA: TGTGCCAGCAGTTACCCCGGTCCAGAGACCCAGTACTTC.

V and J are TRBV19 and TRBJ2-7; no clear D. Trimming pared 1 base from V and 1 base from J, leaving 5 bases between. CDR3 length: 13 residues. The germline gives CDR1 LNHDA, CDR2 SQIVND (reference sequence). CDR3 loop: CASSIARSYEQYF. CDR3 DNA sequence: TGTGCCAGTAGTATAGCCAGGTCCTACGAGCAGTACTTC.